Reported below is one TCR beta chain. Its antigen is still unknown. The sample comes from a study of T cells in localized non-small cell lung cancer. Study results and limitations: Within adjacent lung there appeared a median 57 of the top 100 tumor clones. Adjacent uninvolved lung had the highest clonality, suggesting focused antigen responses. An association was observed between higher blood T cell density and longer overall survival.

Sequenced by immunoSEQ multiplex PCR; TCRdb stores in-frame clones only, minus some. The sample consists of about 26,000 clones, 82% of them appearing once. The material sequenced was peripheral blood, taken before any cancer treatment. The receptor comes from a woman between 40 and 69 years old with stage I lung adenocarcinoma.

The CDR3 reads CASSLGLGSSTGELFF. CDR3 bases: TGCGCCAGCAGCTTGGGTTTGGGGTCGAGCACCGGGGAGCTGTTTTTT. This rearrangement joins TRBV5-1 to TRBJ2-2; D is undetermined. V lost 0 bases to trimming and J lost 4 bases, with 13 bases between them. The CDR3 contains 16 residues. Germline CDR1 SGHRS, CDR2 YFSETQ.